This is a list of T cell receptor beta chains from one sample in a study of T cell repertoires and HLA-DP antigens. Their cognate antigens are unknown. The method was immunoSEQ multiplex PCR; TCRdb's version includes in-frame clones alone and lacks a portion of them. The table includes some 110,000 clones, approximately 92% detected once. The sequenced sample was CD4+ T cells from PBMCs. These receptors all stem from a young woman in good health and CMV-seronegative. The conserved cysteine and the conserved F or W are not part of the CDR3 here. Not every row has a clone size; where given, it reads once, few, many or a size class.

TRBV1	NA	TRBJ2-1	TSSQGTSGRESNEQF
TRBV28	NA	TRBJ1-5	ASSLSRGASNQPQH
TRBV13	NA	TRBJ2-2	ASSRSRGTDTGELF
TRBV20-1	NA	TRBJ2-1	SASRTGEQF
TRBV15	NA	TRBJ2-7	ATSRDWGKGTHRYEQY
TRBV7-2	NA	TRBJ2-3	ASSLGWRGPHTQY
TRBV5-1	NA	TRBJ1-4	ASSLQGALNEKLF
TRBV11-2	once	TRBJ1-2	ASSLAMGDGYT
TRBV28	NA	TRBJ2-3	ASSLQGGGITDTQY
TRBV28	NA	TRBJ2-3	ASSLWAIDSSTDTQY
TRBV11-2	NA	TRBJ2-5	ASSDGMETQY
TRBV7-9	NA	TRBJ1-4	ASSLVGDKNEKLF
TRBV6-6	NA	TRBJ1-3	ASSYLQGSSGNTIY
TRBV6-5	few	TRBJ1-1	ASSNNRVTEAF
TRBV27	NA	TRBJ1-1	ASSRDRVDTEAF
TRBV28	few	TRBJ1-6	AISTGTLGSPLH
TRBV19	NA	TRBJ1-1	ASRRPGGNTEAF
TRBV5-1	NA	TRBJ1-1	ASSFDGRGHVEAF
TRBV30	NA	TRBJ1-5	AWSARTGSRAGNQPQH
TRBV2	once	TRBJ1-1	ASSEARSRTKAF
TRBV11-2	NA	TRBJ2-3	ASSLSTDTQY
TRBV5-1	NA	TRBJ2-5	ASSSSGTGETQY
TRBV19	NA	TRBJ2-7	ASSRGTSGLYEQY
TRBV6-5	NA	TRBJ2-7	ASSYRDRVYEQY
TRBV9	NA	TRBJ2-1	ASSRGGQGSYNEQF
TRBV19	NA	TRBJ1-5	ASSIDLTGPNSNQPQH
TRBV7-9	NA	TRBJ2-5	ASSSTGTGHQETQY
TRBV6-5	once	TRBJ1-4	ASSPGGADEKLF
TRBV9	NA	TRBJ2-6	ASSVGAGGKTGANVLT
TRBV28	NA	TRBJ2-1	ASSPRRYFSYNEQF
TRBV5-8	NA	TRBJ2-3	ASSSTKGHAGDTQY
TRBV5-1	NA	TRBJ2-3	ASSLVGTDTQY
TRBV5-1	NA	TRBJ1-2	ASSWTSMDSGGYT
TRBV4-2	NA	TRBJ1-1	ASSQDRGSSEAF